Listed below are T cell receptor beta chains from one sample, sequenced in a study of shared clonotypes between healthy human individuals. TCRdb's copy holds only in-frame clones and misses some; the assay was immunoSEQ multiplex PCR. This table has 2.5 million or so clones, about 92% appearing once. The sample taken for sequencing was naive CD4+ T cells sorted from blood. The receptor source for this set is a man younger than 30 in good health. Both conserved end residues are part of each CDR3. The order of the fields is D gene, clone size, V gene, J gene, CDR3 length, CDR3 protein, CDR3 DNA. A D gene is named only where the DNA matches it firmly. Size values are once, few and many counts, or a class for expanded clones, and some rows have none.

>NA|NA|TRBV6-6|TRBJ2-7|12
CASSLTPNEQYF
TGTGCCAGCAGCCTAACACCCAACGAGCAGTACTTC
>NA|NA|TRBV18|TRBJ2-3|17
CASSPPFAPTAMDTQYF
TGTGCCAGCTCACCACCGTTTGCCCCAACCGCTATGGATACGCAGTATTTT
>TRBD1|NA|TRBV7-9|TRBJ1-5|16
CASSHRDRESDQPQHF
TGTGCCAGCAGCCACCGGGACAGGGAGTCCGATCAGCCCCAGCATTTT
>NA|NA|TRBV6-5|TRBJ2-7|14
CASAKGGRLYEQYF
TGTGCCAGCGCTAAGGGGGGGCGCTTATACGAGCAGTACTTC
>NA|NA|TRBV13|TRBJ1-6|14
CASSLQETNSPLHF
TGTGCCAGCAGCTTGCAGGAGACTAATTCACCCCTCCACTTT
>TRBD2|NA|TRBV4-1|TRBJ2-5|17
CASSQEGAGGRRETQYF
TGCGCCAGCAGCCAAGAGGGGGCGGGGGGTCGGAGGGAGACCCAGTACTTC
>NA|few|TRBV20-1|TRBJ1-1|11
CSARQVTEAFF
TGCAGTGCTCGCCAGGTCACTGAAGCTTTCTTT
>NA|NA|TRBV10-3|TRBJ2-2|16
CAISDGGGPSAGELFF
TGTGCCATCAGTGACGGTGGGGGACCATCAGCCGGGGAGCTGTTTTTT
>TRBD2|NA|TRBV7-2|TRBJ2-7|14
CASSSGGLTYEQYF
TGTGCCAGCAGCTCGGGAGGGCTCACCTACGAGCAGTACTTC
>NA|NA|TRBV7-7|TRBJ2-7|13
CASSLGRGDEQYF
TGTGCTAGCAGCTTAGGGCGAGGGGACGAGCAGTACTTC
>NA|once|TRBV15|TRBJ2-7|14
CATSRGGVSYEQYF
TGTGCCACCAGCAGAGGTGGGGTCTCCTACGAGCAGTACTTC
>NA|NA|TRBV29-1|TRBJ1-1|14
CSGTRTGANTEAFF
TGCTCCGGTACGAGGACCGGGGCTAACACTGAAGCTTTCTTT
>TRBD2|NA|TRBV2|TRBJ2-7|16
CASSVNGAGGPYEQYF
TGTGCCAGCAGTGTTAACGGGGCGGGAGGTCCCTACGAGCAGTACTTC
>NA|NA|TRBV7-2|TRBJ2-7|12
CASSFDLGEQYF
TGTGCCAGCAGTTTTGATTTGGGCGAGCAGTACTTC
>NA|once|TRBV2|TRBJ2-7|11
CASSQNYEQYF
TGTGCCAGCAGTCAAAACTACGAGCAGTACTTC
>TRBD1|NA|TRBV6-6|TRBJ1-1|15
CASGSRDRGNTEAFF
TGTGCCAGCGGGTCGCGGGACAGGGGGAACACTGAAGCTTTCTTT
>NA|NA|TRBV30|TRBJ2-5|13
CAWSGGVRETQYF
TGTGCCTGGAGTGGAGGGGTACGGGAGACCCAGTACTTC
>TRBD2|NA|TRBV6-5|TRBJ2-7|15
CASSHRTSVLREQYF
TGTGCCAGCAGTCACCGGACTAGCGTGTTGAGGGAGCAGTACTTC
>NA|once|TRBV14|TRBJ2-7|14
CASSPPGPTYEQYF
TGTGCCAGCAGCCCACCGGGACCGACCTACGAGCAGTACTTC
>NA|NA|TRBV30|TRBJ1-2|12
CAWSQGLGGYTF
TGTGCCTGGAGTCAGGGGCTGGGTGGCTACACCTTC
>TRBD2|NA|TRBV10-3|TRBJ2-3|17
CAISERTSGRGTDTQYF
TGTGCCATCAGTGAGAGGACTAGCGGGAGAGGCACAGATACGCAGTATTTT
>TRBD2|once|TRBV11-2|TRBJ2-7|18
CASSLLGTSGGPGYEQYF
TGTGCCAGCAGCTTATTGGGCACTAGCGGGGGGCCGGGATACGAGCAGTACTTC
>NA|NA|TRBV5-1|TRBJ1-1|14
CASSPDNSNTEAFF
TGCGCCAGCAGCCCGGACAACTCGAACACTGAAGCTTTCTTT
>NA|NA|TRBV6-1|TRBJ1-4|14
CASSAPGKSGKLFF
TGTGCCAGCAGTGCCCCCGGGAAAAGCGGAAAACTGTTTTTT
>NA|NA|TRBV28|TRBJ2-7|14
CASSLFLGSYEQYF
TGTGCCAGCAGTTTATTCCTGGGGTCCTACGAGCAGTACTTC
>NA|NA|TRBV10-3|TRBJ2-1|16
CAISAFPSGGGNEQFF
TGTGCCATCAGTGCTTTTCCTAGCGGAGGGGGGAATGAGCAGTTCTTC
>NA|NA|TRBV5-1|TRBJ2-1|12
CASSLIPREQFF
TGCGCCAGCAGCTTAATACCTCGGGAGCAGTTCTTC
>NA|NA|TRBV5-3|TRBJ1-4|16
CARSLARGGFNEKLFF
TGTGCCAGAAGCTTGGCCCGGGGGGGTTTTAATGAAAAACTGTTTTTT
>NA|few|TRBV5-1|TRBJ1-1|14
CASTWGGQNTEAFF
TGCGCCAGCACTTGGGGGGGACAGAACACTGAAGCTTTCTTT
>NA|once|TRBV5-1|TRBJ2-5|16
CASSLAGNGGWETQYF
TGCGCCAGCAGCTTGGCCGGCAACGGGGGATGGGAGACCCAGTACTTC
>NA|NA|TRBV28|TRBJ2-5|11
CASSLLGTQYF
TGTGCCAGCAGTTTATTGGGGACCCAGTACTTC